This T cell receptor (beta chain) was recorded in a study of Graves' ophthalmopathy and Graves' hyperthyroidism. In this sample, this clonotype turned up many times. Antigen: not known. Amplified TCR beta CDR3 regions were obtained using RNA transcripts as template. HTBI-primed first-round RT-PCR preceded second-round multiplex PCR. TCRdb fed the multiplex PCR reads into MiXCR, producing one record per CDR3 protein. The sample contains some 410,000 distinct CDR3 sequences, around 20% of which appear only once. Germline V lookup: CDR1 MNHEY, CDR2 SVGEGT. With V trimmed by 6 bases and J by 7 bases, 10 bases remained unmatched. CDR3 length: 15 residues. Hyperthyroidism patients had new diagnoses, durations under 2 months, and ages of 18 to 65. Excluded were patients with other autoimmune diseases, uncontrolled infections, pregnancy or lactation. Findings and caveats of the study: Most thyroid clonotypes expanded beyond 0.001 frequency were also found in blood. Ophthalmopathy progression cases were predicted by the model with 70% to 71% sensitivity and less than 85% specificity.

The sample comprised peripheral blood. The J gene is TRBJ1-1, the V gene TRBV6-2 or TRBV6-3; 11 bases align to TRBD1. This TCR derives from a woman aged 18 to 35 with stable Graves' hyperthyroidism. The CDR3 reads CASSSDRGQGDEAFF. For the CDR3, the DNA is TGTGCCAGCAGCTCGGACAGGGGGCAAGGGGATGAAGCTTTCTTT.